One and the same sample provided the 31 T cell receptor beta chains below, sequenced in a study of control samples from healthy donors and cancer patients. Profiled with immunoSEQ multiplex PCR; TCRdb holds only in-frame clones, not every one. The repertoire holds around 20,000 clones, with about four fifths as singletons. Source material: PBMCs. The receptors here all came from an elderly man with head and neck cancer.

The chain has TRBV6-1 and TRBJ2-7; TRBD2 matches at 7 bases. CDR3 length: 14 residues. Germline lookup yields CDR1 MNHNS and CDR2 SASEGT. V gave up 0 bases and J gave up 6 bases; unmatched junction bases: 5. The CDR3 loop is CASSEAWGLPEQYF. In nucleotides, the CDR3 is TGTGCCAGCAGTGAAGCATGGGGACTACCCGAGCAGTACTTC.

The chain has TRBV9 and TRBJ1-4, with no clear D. V shed 3 bases and J shed 5 bases, with 14 bases lying between them. This CDR3 spans 15 amino acids. The V gene's germline CDR1 is SGDLS and CDR2 YYNGEE. CDR3 sequence reads: CASSASQSPNEKLFF. The CDR3 DNA reads as TGTGCCAGCAGCGCCTCACAGAGCCCAAATGAAAAACTGTTTTTT.

This clone has a single count. The chain combines TRBV27 with TRBJ2-5, with TRBD1 as a possible D gene (6 bases). V lost 2 bases to trimming and J lost 2 bases, with 18 bases between them. Germline V gene sequence: CDR1 MNHEY, CDR2 SMNVEV (reference sequence). The CDR3 consists of 17 residues. CDR3 sequence: CASSLSSRGKNQETQYF. DNA for the CDR3: TGTGCCAGCAGTTTAAGTAGCAGGGGCAAAAATCAAGAGACCCAGTACTTC.

V is TRBV6-1 and J is TRBJ1-1, with TRBD1 as a possible D gene (5 bases). The CDR3 covers 15 residues. Germline CDR1 is MNHNS and CDR2 is SASEGT. Trimming cost V 2 bases and J 3 bases, with 13 bases left between them. The CDR3, as DNA: TGTGCCAGCAGTGAAAGGGCAGGGTGGTACACTGAAGCTTTCTTT. This sequence encodes CASSERAGWYTEAFF.

CDR3 sequence reads: CASSLQGRDEKLFF. For the CDR3, the DNA is TGTGCCAGCAGTTTACAGGGTAGGGATGAAAAACTGTTTTTT. The J gene is TRBJ1-4, the V gene TRBV2; D is possibly TRBD1 (6 bases). The CDR3 runs 14 residues. CDR1 and CDR2 (germline): SNHLY, FYNNEI. The V end lost 5 bases, the J end lost 6 bases, and 13 bases lay between the germline ends.

This clone is medium-sized within its sample. The CDR3: CASSHPTGKQYF. The DNA of the CDR3 is TGTGCCAGCAGCCACCCGACCGGGAAGCAGTACTTC. J is TRBJ2-7 and V is TRBV7-2; D perhaps matches TRBD2 (5 bases). Germline loops: CDR1 SGHTA, CDR2 FQGNSA. Trimming pared 5 bases from V and 8 bases from J, leaving 13 bases between. This CDR3 comprises 12 residues.

The gene calls are TRBV10-3 and TRBJ2-5; D unclear. The CDR3 is 13 residues long. Trimming removed 5 bases from V and 2 bases from J, with 9 bases in between. Germline V gene sequence: CDR1 ENHRY, CDR2 SYGVKD. For the CDR3, the DNA is TGTGCCATCAGTCGTGGCCAGCAAGAGACCCAGTACTTC. As protein: CAISRGQQETQYF.

The chain recombines TRBV29-1 with TRBJ2-5; TRBD2 is a possible D gene (5 bases). Trimming took 2 bases from V and 3 from J, leaving 7 bases between them. The CDR3 runs 12 residues. CDR1 and CDR2 (germline): SQVTM, ANQGSEA. CDR3 coding DNA: TGCAGCGTTGAACAGGAGGAAGAGACCCAGTACTTC. It encodes CSVEQEEETQYF.

The rearrangement uses TRBV6-2 or TRBV6-3 and TRBJ2-4; the D gene is possibly TRBD1 (5 bases). Trimming shortened V by 2 bases and J by 0 bases, and 11 bases separated the two germline ends. Germline assignment: CDR1 MNHEY and CDR2 SVGEGT. CDR3 length: 16 residues. CDR3 residues: CASSYPETGAKNIQYF. CDR3 nucleotide sequence: TGTGCCAGCAGTTACCCCGAAACAGGAGCCAAAAACATTCAGTACTTC.

The chain has TRBV2 and TRBJ1-5; 8 nucleotides align to TRBD1. This CDR3 is 14 amino acids long. The V gene's germline CDR1 is SNHLY and CDR2 FYNNEI. V dropped 1 base and J dropped 5; count of bases not matched to a gene: 1. The CDR3 DNA follows: TGTGCCAGCAGTGAAGGGACAGGGCATCAGCCCCAGCATTTT. Protein product: CASSEGTGHQPQHF.

The chain combines TRBV18 with TRBJ2-1, with D perhaps assigned TRBD1 or TRBD2 (5 bases each). Trimming took 0 bases from V and 4 from J, leaving 13 bases between them. Looked up from germline, CDR1 is KGHSH and CDR2 is LQKENI. The CDR3 has 16 residues. The CDR3 bases are TGTGCCAGCTCACCACCGGCCGGGACGGCATACAATGAGCAGTTCTTC. This codes for CASSPPAGTAYNEQFF.

This clone came up once. The chain uses TRBV11-2 and TRBJ1-2, with 7 positions matching TRBD1. Trimming took 1 base from V and 5 from J; bases not matched to a gene: 7. CDR1 SGHAT and CDR2 FQNNGV come from the germline V gene. The length of the CDR3 is 15 residues. CDR3 nucleotide sequence: TGTGCCAGCAGCTTAGGGGGGGACAGTCCGTATGGCTACACCTTC. Amino acids: CASSLGGDSPYGYTF.

This chain links TRBV30 with TRBJ1-4; 9 nucleotides line up with TRBD1. The trim removed 4 bases at V and 7 bases at J, leaving 13 bases unmatched. Germline V gene sequence: CDR1 GTSNPN, CDR2 SVGIG (reference sequence). The CDR3 has 16 amino acids. Here the CDR3 DNA reads TGTGCCTGGAAGAGCCCCTACAGGGGGCTGGGTGAAAAACTGTTTTTT. As protein: CAWKSPYRGLGEKLFF.

The V gene is TRBV15, the J gene TRBJ2-5; a weak D match, TRBD2 (6 bases). CDR3 length: 14 residues. Trimming took 3 bases from V and 0 from J, leaving 8 bases between them. Germline V gene data show CDR1 as LNHNV and CDR2 as YYDKDF (reference sequence). The CDR3 protein is CATSSWDYQETQYF. The CDR3, as DNA: TGTGCCACCAGCAGTTGGGACTACCAAGAGACCCAGTACTTC.

The rearrangement links TRBV2 to TRBJ2-5; D ambiguous. The CDR3 is made up of 12 amino acids. With 6 bases removed from V and 3 bases from J, the gap between germline ends came to 8 bases. Germline values: CDR1 SNHLY, CDR2 FYNNEI. The CDR3 bases are TGTGCCAGCAGGTATACTGAAGAGACCCAGTACTTC. Residues: CASRYTEETQYF. Filled out from reference TRBV2 and TRBJ2-5, the complete variable domain reads EPEVTQTPSHQVTQMGQEVILRCVPISNHLYFYWYRQILGQKVEFLVSFYNNEISEKSEIFDDQFSVERPDGSNFTLKIRSTKLEDSAMYFCASRYTEETQYFGPGTRLLVL.

The chain employs TRBV28 and TRBJ1-2, with D hard to call. V lost 4 bases and J 2 bases, leaving 11 bases between the germline ends. Germline values: CDR1 MDHEN, CDR2 SYDVKM. The CDR3 has 14 amino acids. The CDR3 nucleotides read TGTGCCAGCAGTTCACCAGCGCGGAACTATGGCTACACCTTC. Residues: CASSSPARNYGYTF.

The V call is TRBV27, the J call TRBJ1-5; TRBD1 is a possible D gene (5 bases). Germline V gene lookup returns CDR1 MNHEY and CDR2 SMNVEV (reference sequence). V was pared by 3 bases and J by 5 bases, with 8 bases between. The CDR3 has 13 residues. The CDR3 DNA reads as TGTGCCAGCAGTTTTCAGGGCTATCAGCCCCAGCATTTT. As protein: CASSFQGYQPQHF.

This clone was counted once. The chain has TRBV4-1 and TRBJ1-1; D possibly corresponds to TRBD1 (6 bases). The germline V gene has CDR1 MGHRA and CDR2 YSYEKL. This CDR3 spans 15 amino acids. Trimming removed 0 bases from V and 4 bases from J, with 12 bases in between. Here the CDR3 reads CASSQDAGDITEAFF. The CDR3 coding sequence is TGCGCCAGCAGCCAAGACGCAGGGGATATCACTGAAGCTTTCTTT.

This chain connects TRBV19 to TRBJ2-7, with D possibly TRBD2 on 5 matching bases. Germline values: CDR1 LNHDA, CDR2 SQIVND (reference sequence). The CDR3 covers 11 residues. V lost 8 bases and J 2 bases, leaving 7 bases between the germline ends. The DNA of the CDR3 is TGTGCCAGTCGGGGAACCTACGAGCAGTACTTC. As protein: CASRGTYEQYF.

The gene calls are TRBV30 and TRBJ1-5; 10 positions match TRBD1. CDR1 and CDR2 (germline): GTSNPN, SVGIG (reference sequence). The V gene end was trimmed by 5 bases and the J gene end by 9 bases; junction bases not matched to a gene: 13. This CDR3 has 15 amino acids. In nucleotides, the CDR3 is TGTGCCTGGTCCCCCGGGACAGGGGCAAACCGGCCCCAGCATTTT. It yields the protein CAWSPGTGANRPQHF.

The chain is built from TRBV5-1 and TRBJ2-1, with 9 bases aligning to TRBD1. Unmatched junction bases numbered 1, after V lost 0 bases and J lost 6 bases. The CDR3 runs 14 residues. From germline, CDR1 is SGHRS and CDR2 YFSETQ. This chain's CDR3 is CASSLGDRVNEQFF. The CDR3 nucleotides are TGCGCCAGCAGCTTGGGGGACAGGGTCAATGAGCAGTTCTTC.

This clone appeared a few times. At the DNA level, this CDR3 is encoded by other sequences in the same sample as well. CDR3 in DNA: TGTGCCAGCGGGTTGGGGGGGCTCGAGCAGTACTTC. This encodes CASGLGGLEQYF. V usage is TRBV5-6 and J usage is TRBJ2-7; D possibly corresponds to TRBD2 (7 bases). The V gene lost 7 bases and the J gene lost 6 bases, with 14 bases spanning the gap. This CDR3 spans 12 amino acids. CDR1 is SGHDT, CDR2 YYEEEE, per germline.

This clone was detected a few times. The V gene is TRBV7-2, the J gene TRBJ2-1; 9 bases agree with TRBD2. This CDR3 region has 15 residues. V gave up 2 bases and J gave up 9 bases; unmatched junction bases: 8. CDR1 is SGHTA and CDR2 is FQGNSA in the germline V gene. The CDR3 region is CASSLWLAGPSEQFF. The CDR3 bases are TGTGCCAGCAGCTTATGGCTAGCGGGACCCAGTGAGCAGTTCTTC.

V gene TRBV25-1 combines with J gene TRBJ2-7, with D perhaps TRBD2 (7 bases). V gave up 1 base and J gave up 1 base, with 14 bases separating them. The CDR3 runs to 16 residues. The germline V gene encodes CDR1 MGHDK and CDR2 SYGVNS. CDR3 sequence: CASSESGRGGSYEQYF. The CDR3 DNA is TGTGCCAGCAGTGAATCAGGCAGGGGAGGGTCCTACGAGCAGTACTTC.

The V gene is TRBV5-6, the J gene TRBJ2-3; no reliable D call. This CDR3 is 17 amino acids long. Trimming stripped 0 bases from V and 0 bases from J, with 14 bases between. The germline V gene has CDR1 SGHDT and CDR2 YYEEEE. The CDR3 DNA reads as TGTGCCAGCAGCTTGGGGGCTAGTGATATTAGCACAGATACGCAGTATTTT. Protein product: CASSLGASDISTDTQYF.

The sample holds one count of this clone. This chain links TRBV5-6 with TRBJ2-1, with TRBD2 matching 11 bases. CDR1 SGHDT and CDR2 YYEEEE come from the germline V gene. The CDR3 runs to 17 residues. The trim removed 3 bases at V and 3 bases at J, leaving 8 bases unmatched. Here the CDR3 DNA reads TGTGCCAGCAGCTGGGGGACTAGCGGAACCAACTACAATGAGCAGTTCTTC. Residues: CASSWGTSGTNYNEQFF.

V gene TRBV4-2 combines with J gene TRBJ2-7; TRBD2 aligns across 14 bases. This CDR3 spans 16 amino acids. V gave up 4 bases and J gave up 7 bases; unmatched junction bases: 9. The germline gives CDR1 LGHNA, CDR2 YNFKEQ. The DNA of the CDR3 is TGTGCCAGCAGCCGGGGACTAGCGGGGGCCCGGAGTGAGCAGTACTTC. Its protein product is CASSRGLAGARSEQYF.

The chain uses TRBV4-1 and TRBJ2-1; TRBD1 is a possible D gene (6 bases). Germline V gene sequence: CDR1 MGHRA, CDR2 YSYEKL. Trimming shortened V by 1 base and J by 8 bases, and 18 bases separated the two germline ends. This CDR3 has 16 amino acids. DNA for the CDR3: TGCGCCAGCAGCCAAGCCACAGGGACCACTTTCGATGAGCAGTTCTTC. This codes for CASSQATGTTFDEQFF.

Details on this clone: A junction end diverges from the germline sequence, so it may reflect a read error. This chain links TRBV2 with TRBJ2-4; possibly TRBD1 or TRBD2 for D (5 bases each). Germline lookup yields CDR1 SNHLY and CDR2 FYNNEI. CDR3 length: 11 residues. The CDR3 protein is CASSEAGTCDF. The CDR3 DNA follows: TGTGCCAGCAGTGAAGCAGGGACCTGCGACTTC.

This clone was counted once. This chain connects TRBV2 to TRBJ1-1, with D perhaps matching TRBD1 (5 bases). This CDR3 comprises 15 residues. V was pared by 3 bases and J by 0 bases, with 11 bases between. The germline gives CDR1 SNHLY, CDR2 FYNNEI. The CDR3 loop is CASSEAGLLNTEAFF. The DNA for the CDR3 is TGTGCCAGCAGTGAGGCGGGACTCCTGAACACTGAAGCTTTCTTT.

The V call is TRBV5-1, the J call TRBJ1-2, with 9 bases identical to TRBD1. The CDR3 spans 15 residues. Germline V lookup: CDR1 SGHRS, CDR2 YFSETQ. The junction had 5 bases not matched to a gene; V was cut back by 3 bases and J by 2 bases. CDR3: CASSSGGQGNYGYTF. CDR3 DNA sequence: TGCGCCAGCAGCTCAGGCGGACAGGGGAACTATGGCTACACCTTC.